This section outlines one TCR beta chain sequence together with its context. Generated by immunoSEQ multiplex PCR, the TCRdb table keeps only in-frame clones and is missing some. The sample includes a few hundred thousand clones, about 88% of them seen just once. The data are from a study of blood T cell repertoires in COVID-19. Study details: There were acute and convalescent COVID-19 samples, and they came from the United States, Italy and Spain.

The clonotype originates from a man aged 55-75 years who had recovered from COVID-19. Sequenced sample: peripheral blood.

Written as DNA, the CDR3 is TGCGCCAGCAGCCCAGGACTAGAAGGTTCGTCGGAGCAGTACTTC. Translation gives CASSPGLEGSSEQYF. The chain has TRBV5-1 and TRBJ2-7; 7 bases map to TRBD2. This CDR3 is 15 amino acids long. Germline V lookup: CDR1 SGHRS, CDR2 YFSETQ. V dropped 4 bases and J dropped 7; count of bases not matched to a gene: 14.